The sequence of this T cell receptor (beta chain) was determined in a study of blood T cell repertoires in COVID-19 (dated by TCRdb to 2019 to 2021). With respect to the entire study: The collaborator samples originated in the United States, Italy and Spain and spanned the acute and convalescent phases of COVID-19. The prospective study material was composed of cDNA or gDNA derived from T cells, B-cell-depleted T cells, or PBMCs. Subjects who had been exposed to COVID-19, were actively infected with it, or had recovered from it provided the deeply sampled blood TCRbeta repertoires that made up the dataset. The repertoires were released in a freely available public database intended as a resource for research on the immune response to SARS-CoV-2. Samples came from the ongoing ImmuneRACE study (first 160 participants) plus 1,254 subjects from 6 global collaborators. Sample metadata almost always included a de-identified subject ID, COVID-19 status, age in years and sex. Where available, HLA class I and class II types were taken from metadata supplied by the sample provider and were not determined by assay-based typing.

Comment on this clone: The clone's antigen remains unknown. Per-nucleotide qualities are absent, and no much larger clonotype sits a single base away.

The full study reports these points: The quantity of clinical and demographic metadata differed by source and by participant and was supplied without curation.

Samples from volunteer blood donors who had recovered from COVID-19 were contributed by a second Seattle source. The collaborating institutions used their own protocols to collect whole blood in K2EDTA tubes. For TCRbeta analysis, collaborator samples were shipped as frozen whole blood, as isolated PBMCs, or as DNA extracted from either sample type. V ends up 7 bases short and J 4 bases short, with an unmatched junction base count of 7. The CDR3 numbers 14 residues from cysteine through phenylalanine. The CDR3 DNA has 42 bases and is translated from base 1. From a lookup of the germline V gene, CDR1 and CDR2 are KGHDR and SFDVKD. TCRbeta CDR3 regions were amplified from genomic DNA using the immunoSEQ Assay, a bias-controlled multiplex PCR. As for the original processing: Nucleated cell counts per sample were estimated from amplification of reference gene primers within the assay. To quantify the absolute abundance of each unique TCRbeta CDR3 rearrangement, sequence reads were collapsed and filtered. Productive Simpson clonality was computed per sample as the square root of Simpson's diversity index over productive rearrangements. TCRdb's version of the immuneACCESS table is confined to in-frame rearrangements and falls short of the full clone set. An unresolved V gene accounts for under half of the shortfall where checked; the remainder is of unknown origin. That table is the source of V, J and clone size, and D and trimming were worked out from the DNA. The sample profile shows fewer than 200,000 clones; around nine tenths of them were found once. The ten most abundant clones make up around 1% of the sample.

This clonotype was obtained from a woman younger than 30 who had recovered from COVID-19. The V and J segments used are TRBV24-1 and TRBJ1-2; TRBD1 matches 8 bases in the middle. The material sequenced was peripheral blood. This receptor carries the CDR3 CATRQGQGLYGYTF. The nucleotides are TGTGCCACCAGGCAAGGACAGGGCCTCTATGGCTACACCTTC.